This TCR beta chain was recorded in a study of early stage breast cancer tumors. About this clone itself: Its matching antigen is unknown.

The study, taken as a whole, reports: Tumors had roughly 2.6-fold higher T cell density than normal breast. Bulk DNA sequencing of unsorted cells missed chain pairing and markers.

Each sample had two DNA replicates, 0.5 to 0.65 ug blood or around 1.6 ug tissue. Measured with immunoSEQ multiplex PCR; TCRdb has only the in-frame clones, and not every one. The sample gives some 30,000 clones, approximately 85% of which show up once; approximately 9% is in the top ten. Specimen: blood. The receptor's source is a person between 50 and 60 years old with breast cancer.

The CDR3 DNA sequence: TGTGCCAGCAGCCGATCCGGGCTGACCGGGGAGCTGTTTTTT. It is translated as CASSRSGLTGELFF. This sequence joins TRBV11-3 and TRBJ2-2; no firm D call. The CDR3 consists of 14 residues. V was pared by 5 bases and J by 5 bases, with 12 bases between. The germline CDR1 and CDR2 sequences are SGHNT and YENEEA.